The clone carrying this TCR beta chain was seen a handful of times. Its target is unknown. The source of the sample is a study of human T cells and chemical hapten exposure. Whole-study findings and limits: TCRs whose frequency exceeded 1 in 1000 remained the same following DPC sensitization.

TCRdb passed the RACE reads through MiXCR, listing each CDR3 protein once. Of nearly 55,000 distinct CDR3 sequences in the sample, around 9.4% were seen once. The V and J ends lost 6 bases and 7 bases respectively, with 13 bases between them. Looked up from germline, CDR1 is MDHEN and CDR2 is SYDVKM. There are 12 residues in the CDR3. Time point indicated: patch test 2, 6 weeks after DPC sensitization. Treatment specified: therapeutic diphenylcyclopropenone sensitization with weekly scalp DPC. Whole blood, unfractionated, served as the material for total RNA extraction. The clonotype was recovered from a woman between 45 and 65 years old with alopecia areata. Some clones in this sample may be carry-over from other donors' samples. The genes are TRBV28 and TRBJ2-7, with D maybe TRBD2 (5 bases). This material consisted of whole blood, taken in connection with sensitization to the hapten diphenylcyclopropenone (DPC). DNA of the CDR3: TGTGCCAGCAGCCTTGTCCGGAGGGAGCAGTACTTC. This codes for CASSLVRREQYF.